Described below is a single TCR beta chain sequence and its context. This clonotype was counted ten times or more. No cognate antigen has been identified for it. No base quality information exists; no much larger clone differs at one position. The sample originates from a study of T cells in Graves' hyperthyroidism and ophthalmopathy (dated by TCRdb to the late 2010s). Regarding the research as a whole: Peripheral blood samples were taken at initial diagnosis, before any treatment was given. The paper describes TCR Vbeta CDR3 sequencing of fewer than 150 peripheral blood samples, made up of about 40 ophthalmopathy patients, approximately 73 hyperthyroidism patients and 17 progressor patients. To identify distinguishing TCR V-J signatures, a discovery cohort of about a hundred patients was used, comprising under 45 with Graves' ophthalmopathy and some 60 with stable Graves' hyperthyroidism. After blood sampling, hyperthyroidism patients were treated with methimazole at a starting dose of 30 mg daily, and ophthalmopathy patients were treated with high-dose intravenous methylprednisolone. The roughly 90 discovery patients were divided at random into training and test sets in a 7:3 ratio. The study also compared thyroid tissue and blood T-cell repertoires from more than five Graves' hyperthyroidism patients. Prospective prediction of ophthalmopathy was tested in an independent validation cohort consisting of some 20 hyperthyroidism patients and some 16 patients who later progressed to ophthalmopathy.

Hyperthyroidism patients were newly diagnosed, with disease duration under 2 months, and aged 18 to 65 years. Exclusion was applied to patients with uncontrolled infections, other autoimmune diseases, pregnancy or lactation. Diagnoses relied on clinical symptoms, serum thyroxine and TRAb, thyroid ultrasound and orbital computed tomography. For progressor patients, blood was drawn at the first diagnosis of hyperthyroidism, before any ophthalmopathy symptoms had appeared. Ficoll-Paque density gradient centrifugation was used to isolate PBMCs from approximately 10 ml of fresh peripheral blood. Progressor patients were defined as those initially diagnosed with Graves' hyperthyroidism in whom ophthalmopathy developed during follow-up. Total RNA was extracted using Trizol reagent, and RNA quality was assessed on an Agilent 2100 Bioanalyzer. Amplification of TCR beta CDR3 regions was carried out from RNA transcripts. For the first round of RT-PCR on the TCR CDR3, the HTBI primer set was used together with the Qiagen OneStep RT-PCR kit. The libraries were constructed in a second round of multiplex PCR and then size-selected and purified. Paired-end sequencing of the libraries was performed with 100 bp reads on an Illumina HiSeq2000. The authors' pipeline ran thus. SOAPnuke was used to process the raw data, removing reads that contained adapters or uncalled bases, had a mean Phred below 15, or lacked an exact match to the constant primer or identifier. COPE v1.2.5 was used to merge high-quality paired reads, and clonotypes were defined as unique nucleotide sequences. MiTCR v1.1 was used to align clonotypes to the IMGT TRBV, TRBD and TRBJ reference segments. The analysis was restricted to V-J combinations with a frequency above 0.0001, which together covered 98% to 99.2% of the repertoires. A TCS score was defined as the ratio of F50 (clonal expansion) to E x V (chaos), with BLOSUM62-based TCRdist applied between CDR3 peptides within each V-J. Welch's t-statistics and random forest reduced 514 V-J features to about 13, which were used in a naive Bayes classifier (R e1071). TCRdb ran its own pipeline on the public reads, namely fastp trimming at Q25 and MiXCR clone calling, and kept in-frame beta chains. All rows with the same CDR3 protein become a single entry with the most common DNA and genes. These V and J calls are TCRdb output, not the study's own analysis. The table for this sample lists fewer than 900,000 distinct CDR3 sequences; roughly 20% of them were counted only once. The top ten clonotypes cover roughly 17% of the sample.

What the research found in general, with its limitations: Most expanded thyroid clonotypes (frequency above 0.001) were also detected in blood, a finding suggesting that blood repertoires may reflect thyroid immune responses. In cross-validation, a model built on a 13 V-J signature told ophthalmopathy apart from stable hyperthyroidism with over 85% sensitivity and roughly 83% specificity, and in testing the same model reached 80%/75%. During validation, the model predicted progression to ophthalmopathy a median of about 6.5 months ahead of onset, with just under 71% sensitivity and around 73% specificity. Sample size was not statistically predetermined, and blinding of investigators to group allocation was not performed.

Reading from cysteine to phenylalanine, the CDR3 counts 16 amino acids. Only the CDR3 part of the read is kept: 48 bases, read in frame from the first base. V is reduced by 0 bases and J by 3 bases, leaving a spacing of 12 bases between them. The CDR1 and CDR2 encoded by the germline V gene are SGHRS and YFSETQ. The source of this sequence is a woman between 50 and 59 years old with Graves' hyperthyroidism that later progressed to Graves' ophthalmopathy. Source material: blood. The sequence joins TRBV5-1 to TRBJ2-2; 6 matching bases give a weak D call of TRBD2. The encoded CDR3 is CASSLDWGGDTGELFF. The bases are TGCGCCAGCAGCTTGGATTGGGGAGGCGACACCGGGGAGCTGTTTTTT. Reference TRBV5-1 and TRBJ2-2 genes cover what lies past the CDR3, so the full variable domain is KAGVTQTPRYLIKTRGQQVTLSCSPISGHRSVSWYQQTPGQGLQFLFEYFSETQRNKGNFPGRFSGRQFSNSRSEMNVSTLELGDSALYLCASSLDWGGDTGELFFGEGSRLTVL.